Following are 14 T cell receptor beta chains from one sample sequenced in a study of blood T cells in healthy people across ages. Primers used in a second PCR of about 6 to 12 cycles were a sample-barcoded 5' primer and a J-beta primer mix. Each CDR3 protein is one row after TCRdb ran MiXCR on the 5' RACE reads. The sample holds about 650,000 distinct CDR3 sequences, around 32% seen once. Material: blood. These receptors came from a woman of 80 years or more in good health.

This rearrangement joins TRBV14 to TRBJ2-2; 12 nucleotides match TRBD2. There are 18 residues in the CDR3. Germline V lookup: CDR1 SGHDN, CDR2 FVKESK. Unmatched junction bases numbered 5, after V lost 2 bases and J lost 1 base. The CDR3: CASSQLAGGPLNTGELFF. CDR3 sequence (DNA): TGTGCCAGCAGCCAACTAGCGGGGGGGCCTTTGAACACCGGGGAGCTGTTTTTT.

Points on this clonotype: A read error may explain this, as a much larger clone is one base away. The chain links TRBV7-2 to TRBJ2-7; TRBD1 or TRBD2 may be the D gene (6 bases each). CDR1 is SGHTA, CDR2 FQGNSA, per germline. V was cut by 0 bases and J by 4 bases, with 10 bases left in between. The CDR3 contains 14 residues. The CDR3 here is CASSLAKGGYEQYF. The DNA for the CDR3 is TGTGCCAGCAGCTTAGCGAAAGGGGGGTACGAGCAGTACTTC.

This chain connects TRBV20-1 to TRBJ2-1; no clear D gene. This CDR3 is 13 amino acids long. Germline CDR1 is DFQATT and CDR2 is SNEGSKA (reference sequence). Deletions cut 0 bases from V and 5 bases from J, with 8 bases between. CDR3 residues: CSARDLVHNEQFF. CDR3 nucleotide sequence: TGCAGTGCTAGAGATTTGGTCCACAATGAGCAGTTCTTC.

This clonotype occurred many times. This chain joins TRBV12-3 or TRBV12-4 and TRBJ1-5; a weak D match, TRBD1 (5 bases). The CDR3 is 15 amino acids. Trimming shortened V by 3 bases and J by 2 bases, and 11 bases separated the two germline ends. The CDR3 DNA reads TGTGCCAGCAGTTTGAGGGGCACGGGCAATCAGCCCCAGCATTTT. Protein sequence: CASSLRGTGNQPQHF.

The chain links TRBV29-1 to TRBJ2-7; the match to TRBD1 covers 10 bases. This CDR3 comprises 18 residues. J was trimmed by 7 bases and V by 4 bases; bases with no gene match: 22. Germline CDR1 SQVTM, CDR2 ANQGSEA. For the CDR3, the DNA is TGCAGCGTTGGAGGGACAGGGGCCCAAACACTCTCCTGCAATGAGCAGTACTTC. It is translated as CSVGGTGAQTLSCNEQYF.

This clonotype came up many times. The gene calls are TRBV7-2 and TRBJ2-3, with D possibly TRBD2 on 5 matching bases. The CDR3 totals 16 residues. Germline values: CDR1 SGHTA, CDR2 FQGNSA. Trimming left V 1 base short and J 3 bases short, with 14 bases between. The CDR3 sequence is CASSLDPSPGTDTQYF. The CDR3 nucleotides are TGTGCCAGCAGCTTAGATCCATCCCCGGGAACAGATACGCAGTATTTT.

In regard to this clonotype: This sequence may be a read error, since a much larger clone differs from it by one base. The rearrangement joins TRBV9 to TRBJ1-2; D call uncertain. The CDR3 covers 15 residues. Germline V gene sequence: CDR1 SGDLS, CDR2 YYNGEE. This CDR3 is CTSSANPSSRKGYTF. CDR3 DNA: TGTACCAGCAGCGCGAATCCCTCCTCCCGCAAAGGCTACACCTTC.

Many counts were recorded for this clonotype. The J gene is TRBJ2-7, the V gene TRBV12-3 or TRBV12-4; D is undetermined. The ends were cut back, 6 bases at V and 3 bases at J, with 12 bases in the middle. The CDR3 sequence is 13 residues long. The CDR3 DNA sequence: TGTGCCAGCAGCCGCGACCAGGTCTACGAGCAGTACTTC. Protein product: CASSRDQVYEQYF.

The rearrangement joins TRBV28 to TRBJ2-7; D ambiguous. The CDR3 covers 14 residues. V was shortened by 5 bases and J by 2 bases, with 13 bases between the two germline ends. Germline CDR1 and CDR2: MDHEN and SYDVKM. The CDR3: CASSLGAWTYEQYF. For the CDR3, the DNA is TGTGCCAGCAGTCTAGGCGCGTGGACCTACGAGCAGTACTTC.

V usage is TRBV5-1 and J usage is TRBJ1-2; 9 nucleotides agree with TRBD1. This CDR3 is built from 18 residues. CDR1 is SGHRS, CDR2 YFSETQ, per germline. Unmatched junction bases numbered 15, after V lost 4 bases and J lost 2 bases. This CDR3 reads CASSPPRTGTGINYGYTF. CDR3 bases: TGCGCCAGCAGCCCTCCGCGCACCGGGACAGGGATCAACTATGGCTACACCTTC.

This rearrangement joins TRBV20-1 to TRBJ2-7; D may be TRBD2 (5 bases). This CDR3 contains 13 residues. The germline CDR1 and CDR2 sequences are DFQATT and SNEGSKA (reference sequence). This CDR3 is CSTRASFSYEQYF. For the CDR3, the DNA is TGCAGCACTAGGGCTTCGTTCTCCTACGAGCAGTACTTC.

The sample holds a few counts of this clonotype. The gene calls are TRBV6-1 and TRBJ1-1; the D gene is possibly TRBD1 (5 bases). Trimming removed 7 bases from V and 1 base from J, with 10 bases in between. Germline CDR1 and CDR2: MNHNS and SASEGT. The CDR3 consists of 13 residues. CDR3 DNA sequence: TGTGCCAGCAAAGGGGCTGGGAACACTGAAGCTTTCTTT. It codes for CASKGAGNTEAFF.

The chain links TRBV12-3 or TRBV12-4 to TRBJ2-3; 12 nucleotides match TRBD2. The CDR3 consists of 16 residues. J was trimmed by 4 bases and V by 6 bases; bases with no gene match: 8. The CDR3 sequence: CASSLRLAGASDTQYF. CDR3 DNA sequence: TGTGCCAGCAGCCTCAGACTAGCGGGGGCTTCAGATACGCAGTATTTT.

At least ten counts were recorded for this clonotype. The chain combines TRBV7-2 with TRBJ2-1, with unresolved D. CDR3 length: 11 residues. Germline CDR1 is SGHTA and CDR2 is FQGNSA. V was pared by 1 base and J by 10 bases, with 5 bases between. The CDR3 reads CASSLVAEQFF. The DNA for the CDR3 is TGTGCCAGCAGCTTAGTTGCGGAGCAGTTCTTC.